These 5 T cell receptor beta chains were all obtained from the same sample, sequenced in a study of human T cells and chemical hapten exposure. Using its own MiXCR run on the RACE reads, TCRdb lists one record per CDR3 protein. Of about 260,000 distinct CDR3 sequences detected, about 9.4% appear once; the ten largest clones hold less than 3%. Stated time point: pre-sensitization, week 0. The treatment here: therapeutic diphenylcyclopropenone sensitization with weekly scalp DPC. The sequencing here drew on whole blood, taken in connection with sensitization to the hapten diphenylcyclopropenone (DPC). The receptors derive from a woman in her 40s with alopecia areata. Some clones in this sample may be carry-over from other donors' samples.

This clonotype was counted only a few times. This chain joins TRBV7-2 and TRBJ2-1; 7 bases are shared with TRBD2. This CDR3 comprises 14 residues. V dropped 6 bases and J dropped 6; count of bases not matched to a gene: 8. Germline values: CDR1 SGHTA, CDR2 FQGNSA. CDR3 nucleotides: TGTGCCAGCAGGTGGGGGACTACCACCAATGAGCAGTTCTTC. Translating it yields CASRWGTTTNEQFF. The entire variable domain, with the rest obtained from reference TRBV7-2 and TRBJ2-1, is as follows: GAGVSQSPSNKVTEKGKDVELRCDPISGHTALYWYRQSLGQGLEFLIYFQGNSAPDKSGLPSDRFSAERTGGSVSTLTIQRTQQEDSAVYLCASRWGTTTNEQFFGPGTRLTVL.

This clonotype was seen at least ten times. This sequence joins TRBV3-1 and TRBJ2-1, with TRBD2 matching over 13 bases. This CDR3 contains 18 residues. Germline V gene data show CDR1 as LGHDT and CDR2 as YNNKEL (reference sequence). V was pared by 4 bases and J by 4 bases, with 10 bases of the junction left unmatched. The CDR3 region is CASSPGTSGDITYNEQFF. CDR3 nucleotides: TGTGCCAGCAGCCCAGGGACTAGCGGGGATATAACGTACAATGAGCAGTTCTTC.

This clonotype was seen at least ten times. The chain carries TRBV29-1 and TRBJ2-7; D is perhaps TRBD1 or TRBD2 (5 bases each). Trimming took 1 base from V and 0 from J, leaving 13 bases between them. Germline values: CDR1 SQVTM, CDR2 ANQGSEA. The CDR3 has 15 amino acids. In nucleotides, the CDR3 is TGCAGCGTTGAAGTCACCGGGACCCTCTCCTACGAGCAGTACTTC. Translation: CSVEVTGTLSYEQYF.

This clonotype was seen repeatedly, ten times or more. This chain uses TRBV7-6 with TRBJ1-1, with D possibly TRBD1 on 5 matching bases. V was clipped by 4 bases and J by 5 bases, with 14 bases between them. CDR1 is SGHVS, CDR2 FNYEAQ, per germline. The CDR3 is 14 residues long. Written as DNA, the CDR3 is TGTGCCAGCAGCTCGTCTGAGGGGAGTACTGAAGCTTTCTTT. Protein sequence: CASSSSEGSTEAFF. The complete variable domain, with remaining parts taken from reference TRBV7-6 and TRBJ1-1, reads GAGVSQSPRYKVTKRGQDVALRCDPISGHVSLYWYRQALGQGPEFLTYFNYEAQQDKSGLPNDRFSAERPEGSISTLTIQRTEQRDSAMYRCASSSSEGSTEAFFGQGTRLTVV.

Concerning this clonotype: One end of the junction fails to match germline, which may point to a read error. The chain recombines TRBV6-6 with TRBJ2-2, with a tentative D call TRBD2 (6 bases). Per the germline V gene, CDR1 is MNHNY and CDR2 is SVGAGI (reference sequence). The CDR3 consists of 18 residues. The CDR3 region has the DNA TGTGCCAGCAGCCACGGGACTCCTACACCCGCGAACACCGGGGAGCTGTATTTT. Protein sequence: CASSHGTPTPANTGELYF.